The rows below give T cell receptor beta chains drawn from one sample of a study of T cells after yellow fever vaccination. TCRdb re-called the 5' RACE reads through MiXCR, storing one row per CDR3 protein. The sample comprises roughly 250,000 distinct CDR3 sequences, around 13% of which are singletons, and 0.45% to 0.65% rests with the top ten. Here the sequenced sample was CD4+ T cells sorted from PBMCs, taken 45 days after the yellow fever booster vaccination. The origin of the receptors is a man aged 30-40 years who received the YFV17D yellow fever vaccine. The CDR3 runs from the conserved cysteine through the conserved F or W. The D gene is left open where the match is weak. Clone size appears in some rows only: once, few, many, or a class for an expanded clone.

size	D	V	J	CDR3	DNA
NA	TRBD2	TRBV7-9	TRBJ2-1	CASSLRGTTDNEQFF	TGTGCCAGCAGCTTACGGGGGACTACCGACAATGAGCAGTTCTTC
NA	NA	TRBV4-3	TRBJ2-2	CASSKPGVLYTGELFF	TGCGCCAGCAGCAAACCAGGGGTCCTATACACCGGGGAGCTGTTTTTT
NA	NA	TRBV7-9	TRBJ1-1	CASSLLGDTEAFF	TGTGCCAGCAGCCTACTGGGCGACACTGAAGCTTTCTTT
few	NA	TRBV10-3	TRBJ2-3	CAMGEVSDTQYF	TGTGCCATGGGTGAAGTGTCGGATACGCAGTATTTT
few	TRBD1	TRBV7-8	TRBJ2-3	CASSQGVSTQYF	TGTGCCAGCAGCCAGGGGGTTAGTACGCAGTATTTT
few	NA	TRBV27	TRBJ2-1	CASSGHLSSYNEQFF	TGTGCCAGCAGTGGACACCTGAGCTCCTACAATGAGCAGTTCTTC
few	NA	TRBV6-1	TRBJ1-4	CASNQQGVYEKLFF	TGTGCCAGCAACCAACAGGGCGTATATGAAAAACTGTTTTTT
NA	TRBD1	TRBV20-1	TRBJ2-5	CSAGVIRGQGVTQYF	TGCAGTGCCGGGGTCATCAGGGGACAGGGGGTGACCCAGTACTTC
NA	NA	TRBV7-2	TRBJ2-1	CASSLVPSTNEQFF	TGTGCCAGCAGCTTAGTTCCCTCGACGAATGAGCAGTTCTTC
NA	NA	TRBV20-1	TRBJ2-7	CSARGTSRDWGPEQYF	TGCAGTGCTAGAGGTACCTCCAGGGACTGGGGACCTGAGCAGTACTTC
NA	NA	TRBV6-1	TRBJ2-2	CASSEGQHTGELFF	TGTGCCAGCAGTGAAGGGCAACACACCGGGGAGCTGTTTTTT
few	TRBD2	TRBV7-8	TRBJ2-5	CASSLAGTSRETQYF	TGTGCCAGCAGCTTAGCCGGGACTAGTAGAGAGACCCAGTACTTC
few	NA	TRBV20-1	TRBJ2-1	CSARATRDEQFF	TGCAGTGCTAGAGCGACTAGGGATGAGCAGTTCTTC
NA	TRBD1	TRBV29-1	TRBJ1-2	CSVFGQGAWGYTF	TGCAGCGTATTCGGCCAGGGGGCGTGGGGCTACACCTTC
few	NA	TRBV20-1	TRBJ2-3	CSAPKQADTDTQYF	TGCAGTGCGCCTAAACAGGCGGACACAGATACGCAGTATTTT
few	NA	TRBV27	TRBJ1-2	CASSSPGRRYGYTF	TGTGCCAGCAGTTCTCCGGGACGGCGCTATGGCTACACCTTC
NA	TRBD2	TRBV2	TRBJ2-5	CASSVRGGSGETQYF	TGTGCCAGCAGTGTACGGGGCGGGAGTGGAGAGACCCAGTACTTC
few	TRBD1	TRBV20-1	TRBJ1-1	CSARPPNRGHTEAFF	TGCAGTGCTAGACCCCCGAACAGGGGCCACACTGAAGCTTTCTTT
NA	NA	TRBV10-3	TRBJ2-1	CAIRPGDYNEQFF	TGTGCCATCAGGCCTGGTGACTACAATGAGCAGTTCTTC
NA	TRBD1	TRBV27	TRBJ2-5	CASRPTGTETQYF	TGTGCCAGCAGACCGACAGGGACAGAGACCCAGTACTTC
NA	TRBD1	TRBV7-8	TRBJ2-7	CASSLVGGEYEQYF	TGTGCCAGCAGCTTAGTAGGGGGCGAATACGAGCAGTACTTC
NA	NA	TRBV20-1	TRBJ1-1	CSARDQSSNTEAFF	TGCAGTGCTAGAGATCAGTCATCGAACACTGAAGCTTTCTTT
NA	TRBD1	TRBV5-8	TRBJ2-7	CASSFLGQGVSF	TGTGCCAGCAGCTTTCTGGGACAGGGAGTCAGCTTC
NA	TRBD2	TRBV20-1	TRBJ2-1	CSARDSTAGGPHGEQFF	TGCAGTGCTAGAGATAGTACGGCGGGAGGGCCTCATGGTGAGCAGTTCTTC
many	NA	TRBV12-3/TRBV12-4	TRBJ2-6	CASGGSGANVLTF	TGTGCCAGCGGCGGGTCTGGGGCCAACGTCCTGACTTTC
many	NA	TRBV20-1	TRBJ1-2	CSASREDYGYTF	TGCAGTGCTAGCAGGGAAGACTATGGCTACACCTTC
NA	NA	TRBV7-9	TRBJ2-2	CASSPLKNYITGELFF	TGTGCCAGCAGCCCGCTCAAGAACTACATCACCGGGGAGCTGTTTTTT
NA	TRBD1	TRBV29-1	TRBJ2-5	CSVDHRGSAETQYF	TGCAGCGTTGATCACAGGGGATCGGCGGAGACCCAGTACTTC
few	TRBD2	TRBV6-2/TRBV6-3	TRBJ2-2	CASSVLAGGNTGELFF	TGTGCCAGCAGTGTCCTAGCGGGGGGGAACACCGGGGAGCTGTTTTTT
NA	NA	TRBV20-1	TRBJ1-5	CSAPTGRSNQPQHF	TGCAGTGCCCCGACAGGTCGTAGCAATCAGCCCCAGCATTTT
few	TRBD1	TRBV4-3	TRBJ2-7	CASSQGTGTGYEQYF	TGCGCCAGCAGCCAAGGAACCGGGACAGGCTACGAGCAGTACTTC
NA	NA	TRBV6-5	TRBJ2-7	CASSYIVSASEQYF	TGTGCCAGCAGTTACATCGTGTCAGCGAGCGAGCAGTACTTC
few	TRBD1	TRBV20-1	TRBJ1-5	CSARERYRGRNSNQPQHF	TGCAGTGCTAGAGAAAGGTACAGGGGGCGGAATAGCAATCAGCCCCAGCATTTT
few	NA	TRBV9	TRBJ2-5	CASSARGGAGVGETQYF	TGTGCCAGCAGCGCCAGGGGTGGTGCGGGAGTAGGGGAGACCCAGTACTTC
few	TRBD1	TRBV6-5	TRBJ2-7	CASSYLGQGGMRYEQYF	TGTGCCAGCAGTTACCTCGGACAGGGGGGTATGAGGTACGAGCAGTACTTC
few	NA	TRBV5-1	TRBJ2-1	CASSFRGVSYNEQFF	TGCGCCAGCAGCTTTAGGGGGGTCTCCTACAATGAGCAGTTCTTC
many	NA	TRBV7-2	TRBJ2-7	CASSPPLHEQYF	TGTGCCAGCAGCCCCCCCCTTCACGAGCAGTACTTC
few	TRBD2	TRBV4-3	TRBJ2-5	CASSQSPGGGSETQYF	TGCGCCAGCAGCCAATCCCCCGGGGGGGGGAGTGAGACCCAGTACTTC
NA	NA	TRBV7-3	TRBJ2-3	CASSLNWRDTQYF	TGTGCCAGCAGCCTGAACTGGAGAGATACGCAGTATTTT
few	NA	TRBV11-2	TRBJ2-5	CASSPEGVQKYF	TGTGCCAGCAGCCCCGAAGGCGTACAGAAGTACTTC
few	TRBD2	TRBV14	TRBJ2-1	CASSLGGGYYNEQFF	TGTGCCAGCAGCCTGGGGGGGGGTTACTACAATGAGCAGTTCTTC
many	TRBD1	TRBV20-1	TRBJ2-7	CSATTGVADREQYF	TGCAGTGCCACGACAGGGGTGGCGGATAGGGAGCAGTACTTC
NA	TRBD2	TRBV24-1	TRBJ2-1	CATSDGTSGAYNEQFF	TGTGCCACCAGTGATGGGACTAGCGGAGCCTACAATGAGCAGTTCTTC
NA	NA	TRBV29-1	TRBJ2-3	CSVTPPPASTDTQYF	TGCAGCGTTACACCCCCCCCAGCTAGCACAGATACGCAGTATTTT
few	TRBD1	TRBV6-5	TRBJ2-5	CASSYSGQGRETQYF	TGTGCCAGCAGTTACTCCGGACAGGGACGAGAGACCCAGTACTTC
few	NA	TRBV20-1	TRBJ2-2	CSASNAAVVPGELFF	TGCAGTGCTAGTAATGCGGCAGTGGTCCCCGGGGAGCTGTTTTTT
NA	NA	TRBV6-1	TRBJ2-2	CASTPGTLNTGELFF	TGTGCCAGCACCCCTGGGACCTTGAACACCGGGGAGCTGTTTTTT
NA	NA	TRBV4-3	TRBJ1-3	CASSQTGSGNTIYF	TGCGCCAGCAGCCAGACGGGTTCTGGAAACACCATATATTTT
few	NA	TRBV5-1	TRBJ2-7	CASSLDSGISFYEQYF	TGCGCCAGCAGCTTGGATTCGGGGATATCATTCTACGAGCAGTACTTC
NA	TRBD1	TRBV20-1	TRBJ2-2	CSAGTGRTGELFF	TGCAGTGCTGGGACAGGGAGGACCGGGGAGCTGTTTTTT
NA	NA	TRBV10-3	TRBJ2-1	CAISARLAELSYNEQFF	TGTGCCATCAGTGCAAGATTAGCGGAACTCTCCTACAATGAGCAGTTCTTC
few	TRBD1	TRBV6-2/TRBV6-3	TRBJ1-1	CATIKTGGGEAFF	TGTGCCACCATAAAGACAGGGGGAGGTGAAGCTTTCTTT
few	NA	TRBV5-8	TRBJ2-4	CASSFIDSGQPKNIQYF	TGTGCCAGCAGCTTCATCGACAGCGGCCAACCAAAAAACATTCAGTACTTC
few	NA	TRBV6-5	TRBJ1-2	CASSPGRFGYTF	TGTGCCAGCAGTCCAGGACGGTTTGGCTACACCTTC
NA	TRBD2	TRBV10-3	TRBJ2-3	CAIAKRDSIITDTQYF	TGTGCCATCGCCAAGCGGGACTCCATAATCACAGATACGCAGTATTTT
NA	TRBD2	TRBV6-5	TRBJ2-2	CASSYSPPGGSITGELFF	TGTGCCAGCAGTTACTCGCCTCCGGGAGGGAGTATAACCGGGGAGCTGTTTTTT
few	TRBD2	TRBV29-1	TRBJ2-3	CSVILAGLDTQYF	TGCAGCGTTATCCTAGCGGGATTAGATACGCAGTATTTT
NA	TRBD2	TRBV11-2	TRBJ2-3	CASSLLVGAGYSTDTQYF	TGTGCCAGCAGCTTACTAGTTGGAGCGGGATATAGCACAGATACGCAGTATTTT
few	TRBD1	TRBV7-2	TRBJ1-1	CASSPRQGSTEAFF	TGTGCCAGCAGCCCCAGACAGGGGAGCACTGAAGCTTTCTTT
NA	NA	TRBV7-9	TRBJ2-7	CASSFAGNEQYF	TGTGCCAGCAGCTTCGCTGGTAATGAGCAGTACTTC